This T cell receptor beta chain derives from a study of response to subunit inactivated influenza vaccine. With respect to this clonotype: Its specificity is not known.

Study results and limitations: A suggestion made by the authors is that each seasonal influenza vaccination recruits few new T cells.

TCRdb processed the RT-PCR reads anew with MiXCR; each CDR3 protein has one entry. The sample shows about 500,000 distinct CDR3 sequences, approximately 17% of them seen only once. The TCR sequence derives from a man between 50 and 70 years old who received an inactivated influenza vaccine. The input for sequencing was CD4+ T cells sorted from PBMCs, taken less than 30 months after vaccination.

As DNA, the CDR3 is TGTGCCATCAGTGAGTCGTCTAAGGGGGCCAACGTCCTGACTTTC. Its protein product is CAISESSKGANVLTF. The chain links TRBV10-3 to TRBJ2-6, with D hard to call. CDR1 is ENHRY and CDR2 is SYGVKD in the germline V gene. V was trimmed by 0 bases and J by 4 bases, leaving 7 bases between them. The CDR3 sequence is 15 residues long.